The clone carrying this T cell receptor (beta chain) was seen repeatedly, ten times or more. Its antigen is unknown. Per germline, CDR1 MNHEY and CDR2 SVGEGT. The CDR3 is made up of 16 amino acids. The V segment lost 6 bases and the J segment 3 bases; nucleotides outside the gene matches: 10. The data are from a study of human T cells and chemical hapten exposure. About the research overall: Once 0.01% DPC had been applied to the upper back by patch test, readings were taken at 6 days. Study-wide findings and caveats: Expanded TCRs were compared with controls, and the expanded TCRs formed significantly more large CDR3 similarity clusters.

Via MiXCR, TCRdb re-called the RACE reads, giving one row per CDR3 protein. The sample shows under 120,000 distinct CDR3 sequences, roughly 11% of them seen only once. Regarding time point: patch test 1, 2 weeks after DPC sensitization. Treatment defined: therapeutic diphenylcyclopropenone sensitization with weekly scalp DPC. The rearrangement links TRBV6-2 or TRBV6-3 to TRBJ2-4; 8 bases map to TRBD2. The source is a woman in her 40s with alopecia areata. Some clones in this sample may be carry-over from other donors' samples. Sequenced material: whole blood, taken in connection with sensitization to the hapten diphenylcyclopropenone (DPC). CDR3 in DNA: TGTGCCAGCAGCACCCAGGAGCGGGGGAACAAAAACATTCAGTACTTC. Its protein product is CASSTQERGNKNIQYF.